The rows below give T cell receptor beta chains drawn from one sample of a study of shared clonotypes between healthy human individuals. Here immunoSEQ multiplex PCR was the method, and the copy in TCRdb shows in-frame clones only, minus some. The sample includes under 750,000 clones, 72% seen only once; the top ten take over 1.5%. Input material: memory CD4+ T cells sorted from blood. These receptors all stem from a woman aged 25 to 39 in good health. Both conserved end residues are part of each CDR3. The D gene is left open where the match is weak. Size tells how often a clone was seen (once, few, many) or the class of an expanded clone, and some rows leave it out.

clone size	V gene	D gene	J gene	CDR3 protein	CDR3 DNA
once	TRBV28	-	TRBJ2-7	CASSPETRMAYEQYF	TGTGCCAGCAGTCCGGAGACTAGGATGGCCTACGAGCAGTACTTC
-	TRBV6-8	-	TRBJ2-4	CASAGSGAKNIQYF	TGTGCCAGCGCGGGCAGCGGAGCCAAAAACATTCAGTACTTC
-	TRBV6-1	TRBD1	TRBJ1-5	CASSDRGQVQPQHF	TGTGCCAGCAGTGACAGGGGGCAAGTACAGCCCCAGCATTTT
few	TRBV6-1	TRBD2	TRBJ2-5	CASYPSGREETQYF	TGTGCCAGCTACCCGAGCGGGAGGGAAGAGACCCAGTACTTC
-	TRBV9	-	TRBJ2-6	CASSAWGAGRANVLTF	TGTGCCAGCAGCGCATGGGGGGCCGGCCGGGCCAACGTCCTGACTTTC
-	TRBV7-9	-	TRBJ2-1	CASSLYVELLNEQFF	TGTGCCAGCAGCTTATATGTAGAATTGTTAAATGAGCAGTTCTTC
once	TRBV9	TRBD2	TRBJ2-1	CASSASYGLAGSSYNEQFF	TGTGCCAGCAGCGCTTCATACGGACTAGCGGGTTCATCCTACAATGAGCAGTTCTTC
few	TRBV18	-	TRBJ2-1	CASSPPDNRPNNEQFF	TGTGCCAGCTCACCACCGGACAACAGGCCTAACAATGAGCAGTTCTTC
-	TRBV18	TRBD1	TRBJ1-1	CASSTGTENTEAFF	TGTGCCAGCTCTACCGGGACAGAGAACACTGAAGCTTTCTTT
once	TRBV30	-	TRBJ1-2	CAWSVNAGTGGYTF	TGTGCCTGGAGTGTAAACGCGGGGACCGGCGGCTACACCTTC
-	TRBV19	-	TRBJ1-1	CASSIGGRRHTEAFF	TGTGCCAGTAGTATAGGGGGCCGCCGGCACACTGAAGCTTTCTTT
-	TRBV19	TRBD1	TRBJ1-2	CATGGDRTYGYTF	TGTGCCACCGGGGGGGACAGAACCTATGGCTACACCTTC
-	TRBV22-1	-	TRBJ2-7	CPGTPGLADYYEQYF	TGTCCTGGGACCCCGGGACTAGCGGATTACTACGAGCAGTACTTC
-	TRBV6-5	-	TRBJ1-3	CASSHGEAAGNTIYF	TGTGCCAGCAGTCACGGCGAGGCGGCCGGAAACACCATATATTTT
-	TRBV5-1	TRBD2	TRBJ2-7	CASSPTGLAGGEQYF	TGCGCCAGCAGCCCCACCGGACTAGCGGGAGGCGAGCAGTACTTC
-	TRBV28	TRBD1	TRBJ2-7	CASRLPQGQGPYEQYF	TGTGCCAGCAGATTACCCCAGGGACAGGGGCCCTACGAGCAGTACTTC
-	TRBV9	TRBD2	TRBJ2-1	CASSAPAGGGEQFF	TGTGCCAGCAGCGCCCCCGCGGGGGGGGGTGAGCAGTTCTTC
once	TRBV28	TRBD1	TRBJ1-2	CASRRGTGVYGYTF	TGTGCCAGCCGACGGGGGACAGGGGTTTATGGCTACACCTTC
-	TRBV19	-	TRBJ2-1	CASTLDMGRSYNEQFF	TGTGCCAGTACCCTGGATATGGGCCGATCCTACAATGAGCAGTTCTTC
-	TRBV6-1	-	TRBJ2-3	CASRTQGNTDTQYF	TGTGCCAGCAGGACTCAGGGGAACACAGATACGCAGTATTTT
once	TRBV15	-	TRBJ1-2	CATSRGPDGYTF	TGTGCCACCAGCAGAGGCCCAGATGGCTACACCTTC
-	TRBV27	-	TRBJ2-2	CASRFNTGELFF	TGTGCCAGCCGATTCAACACCGGGGAGCTGTTTTTT
-	TRBV29-1	-	TRBJ2-3	CSVLTSTDTQYF	TGCAGCGTCCTGACTAGCACAGATACGCAGTATTTT
-	TRBV11-2	TRBD2	TRBJ2-1	CASSPGLAGVNEQFF	TGTGCCAGCAGCCCGGGACTAGCGGGAGTAAATGAGCAGTTCTTC
-	TRBV11-2	-	TRBJ2-4	CASSPGPKNIQYF	TGTGCCAGCAGCCCTGGTCCCAAAAACATTCAGTACTTC
-	TRBV7-2	-	TRBJ2-5	CASSYRVQETQYF	TGTGCCAGCAGCTACCGAGTGCAAGAGACCCAGTACTTC
many	TRBV18	TRBD2	TRBJ2-2	CASSEITSGSNGELFF	TGTGCCAGCTCAGAAATCACTAGCGGGAGTAACGGGGAGCTGTTTTTT
-	TRBV27	-	TRBJ2-7	CASSTLTTTYEQYF	TGTGCCAGCAGTACCTTGACTACCACCTACGAGCAGTACTTC
-	TRBV6-1	-	TRBJ1-2	CASSDWTVNYGYTF	TGTGCCAGCAGTGACTGGACAGTGAACTATGGCTACACCTTC
-	TRBV6-6	TRBD2	TRBJ2-5	CASSYPQREGETQYF	TGTGCCAGCAGTTACCCCCAGCGGGAGGGAGAGACCCAGTACTTC
-	TRBV7-8	TRBD1	TRBJ2-3	CASSLEGAPIDTQYF	TGTGCCAGCAGCTTAGAGGGGGCGCCCATAGATACGCAGTATTTT
-	TRBV5-1	-	TRBJ2-3	CASSLTLGVSYTDTQYF	TGCGCCAGCAGCTTGACCCTAGGGGTCTCCTACACAGATACGCAGTATTTT
once	TRBV18	-	TRBJ2-7	CASSPQGRAYEQYF	TGTGCCAGCTCACCCCAGGGGCGCGCCTACGAGCAGTACTTC
-	TRBV9	-	TRBJ2-7	CASSVEGHEQYF	TGTGCCAGCAGCGTAGAGGGGCACGAGCAGTACTTC
once	TRBV21-1	-	TRBJ2-7	CASSKFRLATYEQYF	TGTGCCAGCAGCAAATTTCGACTAGCGACCTACGAGCAGTACTTC